The rows below give T cell receptor beta chains drawn from one sample of a study of blood T cell repertoires in COVID-19. Libraries were prepared by immunoSEQ multiplex PCR; TCRdb keeps only in-frame clonotypes and omits some of them. This sample has approximately 180,000 clones, with 75% to 90% found just once. Material: PBMCs or T cells enriched from blood (not recorded which). The receptors come from a woman between 40 and 50 years old with acute COVID-19. Both conserved end residues are part of each CDR3. The order of the fields is J gene, V gene, D gene, CDR3 protein. D genes are given only for firm matches.

TRBJ2-7 TRBV7-8 - CASSLAPGIYEQYF
TRBJ2-4 TRBV5-4 TRBD2 CASSTSSGGNIQYF
TRBJ2-1 TRBV4-1 TRBD2 CASSPSGDEQFF
TRBJ1-3 TRBV4-2 - CASSPSGFSSGNTIYF
TRBJ2-7 TRBV9 - CASSQGQVPYEQYF
TRBJ2-3 TRBV4-3 TRBD1 CASSQGLGTGGRDTQYF
TRBJ1-1 TRBV28 TRBD1 CASSSYTGTVNTEAFF
TRBJ2-7 TRBV15 - CATSSSSASYEQYF
TRBJ2-3 TRBV20-1 - CSASPGGARDTQYF
TRBJ1-1 TRBV27 TRBD1 CASLLYGQGGAGTEAFF
TRBJ1-4 TRBV18 - CASSLYRDNNEKLFF
TRBJ1-1 TRBV18 TRBD1 CASSPLDRGAEAFF
TRBJ2-3 TRBV11-2 - CASSLVLGPTDTQYF
TRBJ2-5 TRBV5-5 - CASSLGGGGPQETQYF
TRBJ2-2 TRBV11-3 TRBD1 CASSPGQGRWTGELFF
TRBJ2-7 TRBV15 TRBD2 CATSRDVSGVSGGTYEQYF
TRBJ2-5 TRBV19 TRBD1 CASSIGPGGKAQYF
TRBJ1-4 TRBV3-1/TRBV3-2 TRBD1 CASSPGQVQGEKLFF
TRBJ2-7 TRBV6-1 - CASSASQGGTPYEQYF
TRBJ2-5 TRBV7-2 TRBD2 CASSLISGISRETQYF
TRBJ2-7 TRBV4-1 - CASSQVVVLSSYEQYF
TRBJ1-2 TRBV4-2 TRBD1 CASSQEEGGQILNYGYTF
TRBJ2-1 TRBV28 TRBD2 CASSFLSGGARQFF
TRBJ1-4 TRBV6-4 TRBD1 CASSDHDRGGEKLFF
TRBJ1-5 TRBV28 TRBD1 CASSWTGRGGNQPQHF
TRBJ2-3 TRBV10-2 - CASSERPRDGDTQYF
TRBJ1-3 TRBV11-2 TRBD1 CASSPRTGGNTIYF
TRBJ2-7 TRBV7-2 - CASSPTRQYEQYF
TRBJ1-1 TRBV5-1 - CASSLWLDNPNTEAFF
TRBJ1-2 TRBV5-6 - CASSPRGTNYGYTF
TRBJ2-6 TRBV28 - CASSFLQGSGANVLTF
TRBJ2-1 TRBV10-2 TRBD2 CASSVLAGGNEQFF
TRBJ2-2 TRBV19 - CASTQISSGGELFF